This TCR beta chain was found in a study of CD8 T cells in Susac syndrome. Reverse transcription of 0.5 to 1 ug RNA was performed with random hexamers. Amplification of TCR beta CDR3 by immunoSEQ multiplex PCR spanned 54 Vbeta and 13 Jbeta. Each CDR3 protein is one row after TCRdb ran MiXCR on the immunoSEQ multiplex PCR reads. This sample has under 150,000 distinct CDR3 sequences, with about 93% found just once. The authors sequenced TCR beta from blood CD8+ and CD4+ T cells. Negative isolation yielded CD4+ and CD8+ T cells, and FACS enriched TEMRA cells. Trimming took off 1 base at V and 7 bases at J, with 8 bases between the two ends. Per germline, CDR1 MNHNY and CDR2 SVGAGI (reference sequence). The CDR3 has 13 residues.

This TCR derives from a human donor in good health. Sequenced material: CD8+ T cells from PBMCs. This rearrangement joins TRBV6-6 to TRBJ2-1, with unresolved D. For the CDR3, the DNA is TGTGCCAGCAGTTACTTAGCTTTGAATGAGCAGTTCTTC. It is translated as CASSYLALNEQFF.